One sample yielded the 5 T cell receptor beta chains listed below, sequenced in a study of blood T cell repertoires in COVID-19. Measured with immunoSEQ multiplex PCR; TCRdb has only the in-frame clones, and not every one. The data hold over 150,000 clones, with about 86% observed a single time. The sequencing sample was made of peripheral blood. Every receptor here comes from a woman aged 70-85 years who had recovered from COVID-19.

The V call is TRBV19, the J call TRBJ1-2, with 8 nucleotides matching TRBD1. V gave up 6 bases and J gave up 5 bases; unmatched junction bases: 11. Per the germline V gene, CDR1 is LNHDA and CDR2 is SQIVND (reference sequence). The CDR3 is made up of 15 amino acids. This CDR3 is CASSPPGQDHYGYTF. The CDR3 DNA reads TGTGCCAGTAGCCCTCCGGGACAGGACCATTATGGCTACACCTTC.

The chain uses TRBV2 and TRBJ2-3; 10 nucleotides align to TRBD2. The CDR3 runs to 17 residues. After removal of 6 bases from V and 5 bases from J, the junction contained 14 bases not matched to a gene. CDR1 and CDR2 (germline): SNHLY, FYNNEI. The CDR3 DNA sequence: TGTGCCAGCAGCTCGTTCTTGGCTAGCGGGAGCGGAGATACGCAGTATTTT. Residues: CASSSFLASGSGDTQYF.

This clone was seen only once. This chain joins TRBV2 and TRBJ2-3, with D possibly TRBD2 on 6 matching bases. The germline V and J ends were trimmed by 10 bases and 6 bases, with 17 bases remaining between them. The length of the CDR3 is 13 residues. The V gene's germline CDR1 is SNHLY and CDR2 FYNNEI. CDR3 sequence (DNA): TGTGCCACAAACGGCGGGGTGGCGGATACGCAGTATTTT. Translating gives CATNGGVADTQYF.

This rearrangement joins TRBV5-6 to TRBJ1-1; D not certain. Trimming took off 4 bases at V and 5 bases at J, with 15 bases between the two ends. The germline V gene encodes CDR1 SGHDT and CDR2 YYEEEE. This CDR3 has 14 residues. The CDR3: CASSVTQLLTEAFF. For the CDR3, the DNA is TGTGCCAGCAGCGTGACACAGCTTTTGACTGAAGCTTTCTTT.

The chain combines TRBV19 with TRBJ1-1; possibly TRBD1 for D (5 bases). With 7 bases removed from V and 10 bases from J, the gap between germline ends came to 22 bases. The CDR3 length is 14 residues. The germline V gene encodes CDR1 LNHDA and CDR2 SQIVND (reference sequence). The CDR3 nucleotides read TGTGCCAGTATGGTTATGGGGGGTCCTCATGGAGCTTTCTTT. It specifies CASMVMGGPHGAFF.